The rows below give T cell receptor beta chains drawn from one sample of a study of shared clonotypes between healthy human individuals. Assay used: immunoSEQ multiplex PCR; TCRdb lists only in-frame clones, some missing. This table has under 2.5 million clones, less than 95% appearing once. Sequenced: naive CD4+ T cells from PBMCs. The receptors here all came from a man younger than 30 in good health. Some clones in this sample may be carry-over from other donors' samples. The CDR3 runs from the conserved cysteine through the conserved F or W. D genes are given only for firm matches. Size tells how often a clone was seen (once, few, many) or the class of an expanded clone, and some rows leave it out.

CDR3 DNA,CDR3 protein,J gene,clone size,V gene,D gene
TGTGCCAGTAGTCTAGCGGGAGTCACCTCCTACGAGCAGTACTTC,CASSLAGVTSYEQYF,TRBJ2-7,NA,TRBV19,TRBD2
TGCGCCAGCAGCCAAGTGCGGACTAGCGGGTTTTACGAGCAGTACTTC,CASSQVRTSGFYEQYF,TRBJ2-7,NA,TRBV4-3,TRBD2
TGTGCCTGGAGGACTAGCGGGAGGGGCTCCGGGGAGCTGTTTTTT,CAWRTSGRGSGELFF,TRBJ2-2,NA,TRBV30,TRBD2
TGTGCCAGCAGTTTAATCATGAACACTGAAGCTTTCTTT,CASSLIMNTEAFF,TRBJ1-1,NA,TRBV28,NA
TGCGCCAGCAGCTTGGTGCCGGTTTCACTATCATATGGCTACACCTTC,CASSLVPVSLSYGYTF,TRBJ1-2,NA,TRBV5-1,NA
TGTGCCAGCAGCCATTTAACAGGTTACGGAACGGAGACCCAGTACTTC,CASSHLTGYGTETQYF,TRBJ2-5,NA,TRBV5-8,NA
TGCGCCAGCAGCCAAGATTCGAGCGTTCCAGGAAGCTACACCTTC,CASSQDSSVPGSYTF,TRBJ1-2,few,TRBV4-3,NA
TGTGCCAGCAGCTTAGAGGGCTTCTCTGGAAACACCATATATTTT,CASSLEGFSGNTIYF,TRBJ1-3,NA,TRBV11-2,NA
TGTGCCAGCAGTCACCGGTACAATGAGCAGTTCTTC,CASSHRYNEQFF,TRBJ2-1,NA,TRBV6-6,NA
TGCGCCAGCAGCTTGGCCCCGGCTGGTGGGGACACTGAAGCTTTCTTT,CASSLAPAGGDTEAFF,TRBJ1-1,NA,TRBV5-1,NA
TGCGCCAGCAGCCCAGGGACAGGGAACAATGAGCAGTTCTTC,CASSPGTGNNEQFF,TRBJ2-1,NA,TRBV5-1,TRBD1
TGTGCCAGCAGCCTAGACAGAAGCAGAAATGAAAAACTGTTTTTT,CASSLDRSRNEKLFF,TRBJ1-4,NA,TRBV7-6,NA
TGCGCCAGCAGCTTGGAAGGAGACGCCTACAATGAGCAGTTCTTC,CASSLEGDAYNEQFF,TRBJ2-1,NA,TRBV5-1,NA
TGTGCCAGCAGTCTGGCCGGGACTACCATCGGGGAGCTGTTTTTT,CASSLAGTTIGELFF,TRBJ2-2,NA,TRBV27,TRBD2
TGCGCCAGCAGCCAATACCCTGATTTCGGTCAGCCCCAGCATTTT,CASSQYPDFGQPQHF,TRBJ1-5,NA,TRBV4-1,NA
TGTGCCAGCTCACCAGGTGCGGGGGCGGCTGGCTACACCTTC,CASSPGAGAAGYTF,TRBJ1-2,once,TRBV18,NA
TGCAGCGTTCAAGGGTCAATCGGAGTAGCAGATACGCAGTATTTT,CSVQGSIGVADTQYF,TRBJ2-3,NA,TRBV29-1,NA
TGTGCCAGCAGCCCCGCTAGCGGGAGTTACAATGAGCAGTTCTTC,CASSPASGSYNEQFF,TRBJ2-1,NA,TRBV9,TRBD2
TGTGCCAGCAGTGAAAGTCAGATTAGCTCTGGAAACACCATATATTTT,CASSESQISSGNTIYF,TRBJ1-3,NA,TRBV6-1,NA
TGTGCCAGCAGCCCCGGGACAGGGAGAACCGGGGAGCTGTTTTTT,CASSPGTGRTGELFF,TRBJ2-2,NA,TRBV11-3,TRBD1
TGCGCCAGCAGCTTCGACGTAGGGGCGGGGGGCTACAATGAGCAGTTCTTC,CASSFDVGAGGYNEQFF,TRBJ2-1,NA,TRBV5-1,TRBD2
TGCAGTTCTAGCAGGCGACGGGAGCAGTTCTTC,CSSSRRREQFF,TRBJ2-1,NA,TRBV20-1,NA
TGTGCCAGCAGTTACAGGGCAAACTCCTACGAGCAGTACTTC,CASSYRANSYEQYF,TRBJ2-7,once,TRBV27,NA
TGTGCCAGCTCACCACGCACTGACGACAGGGGTTTGGGGTATGGCTACACCTTC,CASSPRTDDRGLGYGYTF,TRBJ1-2,NA,TRBV18,TRBD1
TGTGCCAGCAGCTCCCCAGGGAAGCCCCAGCATTTT,CASSSPGKPQHF,TRBJ1-5,NA,TRBV28,NA
TGTGCCAGCTCATCTTCATCGTTATACACCATATATTTT,CASSSSSLYTIYF,TRBJ1-3,NA,TRBV18,NA
TGCGCCAGCAGCCAAGGACTGACTAGCGGCGATACGCAGTATTTT,CASSQGLTSGDTQYF,TRBJ2-3,NA,TRBV4-1,TRBD2
TGTGCCAGCAGTCGGACTAGCGGAGGGGCCTACAATGAGCAGTTCTTC,CASSRTSGGAYNEQFF,TRBJ2-1,NA,TRBV28,TRBD2
TGTGCCAGCAGTGAAGTTAATACGGTATTAGGGGGAACTGAAGCTTTCTTT,CASSEVNTVLGGTEAFF,TRBJ1-1,once,TRBV6-1,NA
TGTGCCAGCAGTTTAGGAGCGACGACGCAAGAGACCCAGTACTTC,CASSLGATTQETQYF,TRBJ2-5,NA,TRBV28,NA
TGTGCCAGCAGCTTGGAGGGGGGCAGATGGAACACTGAAGCTTTCTTT,CASSLEGGRWNTEAFF,TRBJ1-1,NA,TRBV5-4,NA
TGTGCCAGCAGCGTAGTCCCAAACACCGGGGAGCTGTTTTTT,CASSVVPNTGELFF,TRBJ2-2,NA,TRBV9,NA
TGTGCCAGCAGTTCGGCGGGAGTTGGAGAGGAAGAGCAGTACTTC,CASSSAGVGEEEQYF,TRBJ2-7,NA,TRBV6-5,TRBD2
TGTGCCAGCAGCTTCGCGACCTCCGGGATCCTGGGGGAAAAACTGTTTTTT,CASSFATSGILGEKLFF,TRBJ1-4,NA,TRBV7-9,NA
TGTGCCAGCAGCACCAGGGGTAACACAGATACGCAGTATTTT,CASSTRGNTDTQYF,TRBJ2-3,NA,TRBV9,NA
TGTGCCAGCAGTCTATCGGACAGGGTAGGTGGCTACACCTTC,CASSLSDRVGGYTF,TRBJ1-2,NA,TRBV28,TRBD1
TGTGCCAGCAGTGAGCGGGGTGGCTATGGCTACACCTTC,CASSERGGYGYTF,TRBJ1-2,few,TRBV25-1,NA
TGTGCCAGCAGTTCCCTAGGGGGAAGCCCTAGCACAGATACGCAGTATTTT,CASSSLGGSPSTDTQYF,TRBJ2-3,once,TRBV28,NA
TGTGCCTGGAGTGTACTAGCGGGAGCCAGATACGCAGTATTT,CAWSVLAGARYAVF,TRBJ2-3,NA,TRBV30,TRBD2
TGTGCCAGCAGCTCCGATTTGGATTCACCCCTCCACTTT,CASSSDLDSPLHF,TRBJ1-6,NA,TRBV5-6,NA
TGCGCCAGCAGCTTGGCGGCATTCCTCGGAGACGAGCAGTACTTC,CASSLAAFLGDEQYF,TRBJ2-7,NA,TRBV5-1,NA
TGTGCCAGCAGCTTAGGAGGGAGGGTGGGAGAGCAGTACTTC,CASSLGGRVGEQYF,TRBJ2-7,NA,TRBV5-4,TRBD2
TGCGCCAGCAGCTTGGTGGGGGCCCCCGGGGAGCTGTTTTTT,CASSLVGAPGELFF,TRBJ2-2,NA,TRBV5-1,NA
TGTGCCAGCAGTGATGCACACCGCGCGAACACCGGGGAGCTGTTTTTT,CASSDAHRANTGELFF,TRBJ2-2,NA,TRBV25-1,NA
TGCGCCAGCAGCACGGGACCAGAGGTGGATACGCAGTATTTT,CASSTGPEVDTQYF,TRBJ2-3,NA,TRBV5-1,NA
TGTGCCAGTAGCCCCGTTGGGGAGAGGCCCTACGAGCAGTACTTC,CASSPVGERPYEQYF,TRBJ2-7,NA,TRBV19,NA
TGTGCCAGCAGTTCCCGGACTAGCCTTGGAGAGACCCAGTACTTC,CASSSRTSLGETQYF,TRBJ2-5,NA,TRBV28,TRBD2
TGTGCCAGTAGTGGTAAATCGCGCTACGAGCAGTACTTC,CASSGKSRYEQYF,TRBJ2-7,NA,TRBV19,NA
TGTGCCAGCAGCCCCCTCCGGGACGGCCGGGGCAACACCTTC,CASSPLRDGRGNTF,TRBJ1-2,NA,TRBV28,NA
TGTGCCAGCAGCCGCGATCCCGGGACTTCTCCTTACGAGCAGTACTTC,CASSRDPGTSPYEQYF,TRBJ2-7,NA,TRBV4-2,NA
TGTGCCAGCTCACCTACCAGGGGAGCTGGGGAGACCCAGTACTTC,CASSPTRGAGETQYF,TRBJ2-5,NA,TRBV18,NA
TGTGCCAGCAGCGATACAGGCAATGGAGGCTACACCTTC,CASSDTGNGGYTF,TRBJ1-2,once,TRBV6-1,NA
TGTGCCAGTAGTATTGGGAGCGGGAGGGCACAGTACTTC,CASSIGSGRAQYF,TRBJ2-7,NA,TRBV19,TRBD2